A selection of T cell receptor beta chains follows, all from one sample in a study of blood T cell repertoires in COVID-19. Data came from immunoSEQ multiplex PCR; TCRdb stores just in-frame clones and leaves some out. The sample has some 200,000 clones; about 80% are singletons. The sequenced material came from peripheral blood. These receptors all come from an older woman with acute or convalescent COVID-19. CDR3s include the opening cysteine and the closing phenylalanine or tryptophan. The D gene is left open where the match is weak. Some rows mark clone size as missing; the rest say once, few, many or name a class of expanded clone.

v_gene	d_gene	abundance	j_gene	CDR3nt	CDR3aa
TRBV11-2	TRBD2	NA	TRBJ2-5	TGTGCCAGCAGCTTACTAGCGGGGGACAGAGAGACCCAGTACTTC	CASSLLAGDRETQYF
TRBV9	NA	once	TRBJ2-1	TGTGCCAGCAGCACTAGGGGGGAGCAGTTCTTC	CASSTRGEQFF
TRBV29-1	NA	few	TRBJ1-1	TGCAGCGTTTTGGTTCGGGAAGCTTTCTTT	CSVLVREAFF
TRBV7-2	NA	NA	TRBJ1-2	TGTGCCAGCAGCTTAGTGGGCCCAGGGCGGTATGGCTACACCTTC	CASSLVGPGRYGYTF
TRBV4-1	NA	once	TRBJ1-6	TGCGCCAGCAGCCAAGATTTCAACAGGAAGAATTCACCCCTCCACTTT	CASSQDFNRKNSPLHF
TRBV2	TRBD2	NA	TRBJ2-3	TGTGCCAGCTCGCGCGGGGGGGCAGATACGCAGTATTTT	CASSRGGADTQYF
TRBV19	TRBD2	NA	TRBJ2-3	TGTGCCAGTAGTATGAGCGGGGGGCCGGGCACAGATACGCAGTATTTT	CASSMSGGPGTDTQYF
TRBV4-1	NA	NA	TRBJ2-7	TGCGCCAGCAGCCAAGATACCCCCGGACAGAAATGGAGCTACGAGCAGTACTTC	CASSQDTPGQKWSYEQYF
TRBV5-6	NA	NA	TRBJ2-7	TGTGCCAGCAGCTTGGGGCCCACCTACGAGCAGTACTTC	CASSLGPTYEQYF
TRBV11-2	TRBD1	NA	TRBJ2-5	TGTGCCAGCAGCGCGCGGACAGGGCAAGAGACCCAGTACTTC	CASSARTGQETQYF
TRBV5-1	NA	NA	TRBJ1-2	TGCGCCAGCAGCTTGGGACGCTTAGTTGAGGCAAACTATGGCTACACCTTC	CASSLGRLVEANYGYTF
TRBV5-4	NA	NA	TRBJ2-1	TGTGCCAGCAGCCCCCGCGGTTCGAGCTCCTACAATGAGCAGTTCTTC	CASSPRGSSSYNEQFF
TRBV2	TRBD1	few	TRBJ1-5	TGTGCCAGCAGTGATCGGACAGGGGGCAATCAGCCCCAGCATTTT	CASSDRTGGNQPQHF
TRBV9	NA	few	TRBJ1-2	TGTGCCAGCAGCCAAAACGAATGGACAGCCCCCTATGGCTACACCTTC	CASSQNEWTAPYGYTF
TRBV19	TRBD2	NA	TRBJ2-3	TGTGCCAGTAGCACGCTAGCGGGGGTCGTGACAGATACGCAGTATTTT	CASSTLAGVVTDTQYF
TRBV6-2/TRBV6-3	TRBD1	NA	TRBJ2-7	TGTGCCAGCAGTGACCCTGTTAGGGGGCTTTACGAGCAGTACTTC	CASSDPVRGLYEQYF
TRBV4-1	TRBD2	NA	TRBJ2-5	TGCGCCAGCAGCCAAGGTCTTCGTAGTAGCGGGAGATCCCAAGAGACCCAGTACTTC	CASSQGLRSSGRSQETQYF
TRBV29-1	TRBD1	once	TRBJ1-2	TGCAGCGTTGATCGGCAAGGGGGCTACTATGGCTACACCTTC	CSVDRQGGYYGYTF
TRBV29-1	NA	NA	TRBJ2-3	TGCAGCGCTCCGGGGGTTCAGGGCGCTAGCACAGATACGCAGTATTTT	CSAPGVQGASTDTQYF
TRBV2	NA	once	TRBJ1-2	TGTGCCAGCAGACAGGGTTCCTATGGCTACACCTTC	CASRQGSYGYTF
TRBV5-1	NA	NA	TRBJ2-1	TGCGCCAGCAGCGCCCCAGGGGCCTACAATGAGCAGTTCTTC	CASSAPGAYNEQFF
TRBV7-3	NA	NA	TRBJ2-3	TGTGCCAGCAGCTTTGGGGCCCCCCGCGGAGGGTTCACAGATACGCAGTATTTT	CASSFGAPRGGFTDTQYF
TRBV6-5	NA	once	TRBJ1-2	TGTGCCAGCAGTAGGATGACAGTTCTCAACTATGGCTACACCTTC	CASSRMTVLNYGYTF
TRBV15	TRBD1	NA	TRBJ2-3	TGTGCCACCAGTTGGACAGGAGGCACAGATACGCAGTATTTT	CATSWTGGTDTQYF
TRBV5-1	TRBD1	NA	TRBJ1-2	TGCGCCAGCAGGGGACAGGGGAACTATGGCTACACCTTC	CASRGQGNYGYTF
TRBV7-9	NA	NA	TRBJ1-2	TGTGCCAGCAGCTTAGTGACAGCAACTAACTATGGCTACACCTTC	CASSLVTATNYGYTF
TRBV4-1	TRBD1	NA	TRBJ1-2	TGCGCCAGCAGCCAGACCCCCGGGACAGGGGTGGCCGGCTACACCTTC	CASSQTPGTGVAGYTF
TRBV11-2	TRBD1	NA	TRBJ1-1	TGTGCCAGCAGCTCGAGGACAGGGCAGGGCACTGAAGCTTTCTTT	CASSSRTGQGTEAFF
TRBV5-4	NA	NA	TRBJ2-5	TGTGCCAGCAGCCCCGAGGAGGGCAGGGGGGAGACCCAGTACTTC	CASSPEEGRGETQYF
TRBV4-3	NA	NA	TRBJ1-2	TGCGCCAGCAGCCAAGATCCGGACAATAATGGCTACACCTTC	CASSQDPDNNGYTF
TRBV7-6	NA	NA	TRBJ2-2	TGTGCCAGCAGCCGCGACAAATTACCCACCGGGGAGCTGTTTTTT	CASSRDKLPTGELFF
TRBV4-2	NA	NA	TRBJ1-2	TGTGCCAGCAGCCAATTCGGCGGCAATACACGAGGTGGCTACACCTTC	CASSQFGGNTRGGYTF
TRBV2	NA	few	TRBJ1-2	TGTGCCAGCAGTGAAGAGGTACGAGCGGAGTATGGCTACACCTTC	CASSEEVRAEYGYTF
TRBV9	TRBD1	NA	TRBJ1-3	TGTGCCAGCAGCGTGTGGGACAGCGCTGGAAACACCATATATTTT	CASSVWDSAGNTIYF
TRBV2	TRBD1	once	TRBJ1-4	TGTGCCAGCACCAACGTGGGGGACAGGGTTTTCCAAAAACTGTTTTTT	CASTNVGDRVFQKLFF
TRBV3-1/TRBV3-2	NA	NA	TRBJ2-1	TGTGCCAGCAGCCAAGATCTTGGGGGGGGCCGGTCCTACAATGAGCAGTTCTTC	CASSQDLGGGRSYNEQFF
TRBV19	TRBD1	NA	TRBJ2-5	TGTGCCAGTAGTATAGTCGGGGGACAGGGCCCCCAAGAGACCCAGTACTTC	CASSIVGGQGPQETQYF
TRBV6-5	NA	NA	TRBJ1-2	TGTGCCAGCAGTCTGACGGAGGGCTATGGCTACACCTTC	CASSLTEGYGYTF
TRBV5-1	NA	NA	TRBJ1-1	TGCGCCAGCAGCTTGTGGGGGGTTGGTCGTGAAGCTTTCTTT	CASSLWGVGREAFF
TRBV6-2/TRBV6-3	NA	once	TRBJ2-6	TGTGCCAGCAGTACGAGGATCTCTGGGGCCAACGTCCTGACTTTC	CASSTRISGANVLTF
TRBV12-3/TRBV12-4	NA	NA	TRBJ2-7	TGTGCCAGCAGACTGCGGAGCTACGAGCAGTACTTC	CASRLRSYEQYF
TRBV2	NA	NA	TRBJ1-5	TGTGCCAGCAGGGGGCGGTTTAATCAGCCCCAGCATTTT	CASRGRFNQPQHF
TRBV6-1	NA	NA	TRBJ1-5	TGTGCCAGCAGTGAACCGTCGAATCAGCCCCAGCATTTT	CASSEPSNQPQHF
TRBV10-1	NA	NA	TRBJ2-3	TGCGCCAGAGCAGAACAGGGAATTCACACAGATACGCAGTATTTT	CARAEQGIHTDTQYF
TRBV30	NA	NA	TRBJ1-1	TGTGCCTGGAGTATTTATTCTGAAGCTTTCTTT	CAWSIYSEAFF
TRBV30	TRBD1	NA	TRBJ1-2	TGTGCCTGGAGTGTGTCCACAGGGGGATCAGGTGGCTACACCTTC	CAWSVSTGGSGGYTF
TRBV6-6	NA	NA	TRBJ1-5	TGTGCCAGCAGTCGATCCCCCGTTAGCAATCAGCCCCAGCATTTT	CASSRSPVSNQPQHF
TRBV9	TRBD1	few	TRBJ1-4	TGTGCCAGCAGCACACCGACAGGGAAACTGTTTTTT	CASSTPTGKLFF
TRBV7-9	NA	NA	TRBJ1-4	TGTGCCAGCAGCCTAGCTGGACACATAGACCCAGTAACTAATGAAAAACTGTTTTTT	CASSLAGHIDPVTNEKLFF
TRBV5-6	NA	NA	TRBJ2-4	TGTGCCAGCAGCTTGGGCGGGTTAGCCAAAAACATTCAGTACTTC	CASSLGGLAKNIQYF
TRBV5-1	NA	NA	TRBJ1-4	TGCGCCAGCAGCTTTGGCAGGGGCGGGGAAAAACTGTTTTTT	CASSFGRGGEKLFF